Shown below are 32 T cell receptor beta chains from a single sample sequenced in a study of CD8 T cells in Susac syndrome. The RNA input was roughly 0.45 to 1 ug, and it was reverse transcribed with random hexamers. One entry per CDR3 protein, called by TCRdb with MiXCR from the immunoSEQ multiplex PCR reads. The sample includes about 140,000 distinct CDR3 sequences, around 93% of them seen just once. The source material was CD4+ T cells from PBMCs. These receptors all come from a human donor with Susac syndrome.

The CDR3 sequence: CATSGSGSLDTQYF. The CDR3, as DNA: TGTGCCACCAGTGGGAGCGGGAGTCTGGATACGCAGTATTTT. This chain links TRBV24-1 with TRBJ2-3; 8 bases line up with TRBD2. V was pared by 5 bases and J by 6 bases, with 6 bases of the junction left unmatched. Per the germline V gene, CDR1 is KGHDR and CDR2 is SFDVKD. The CDR3 sequence is 14 residues long.

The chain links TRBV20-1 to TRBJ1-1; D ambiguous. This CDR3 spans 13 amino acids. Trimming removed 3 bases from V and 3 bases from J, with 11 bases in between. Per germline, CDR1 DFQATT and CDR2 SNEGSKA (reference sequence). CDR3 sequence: CSASPGTDTEAFF. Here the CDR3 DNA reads TGCAGTGCTAGCCCGGGAACGGACACTGAAGCTTTCTTT.

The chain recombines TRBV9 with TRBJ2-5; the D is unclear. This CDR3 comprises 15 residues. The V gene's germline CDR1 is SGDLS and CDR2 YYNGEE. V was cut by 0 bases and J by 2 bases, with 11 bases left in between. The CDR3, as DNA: TGTGCCAGCAGCGTAGCTCCCGGTTCTCAAGAGACCCAGTACTTC. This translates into CASSVAPGSQETQYF.

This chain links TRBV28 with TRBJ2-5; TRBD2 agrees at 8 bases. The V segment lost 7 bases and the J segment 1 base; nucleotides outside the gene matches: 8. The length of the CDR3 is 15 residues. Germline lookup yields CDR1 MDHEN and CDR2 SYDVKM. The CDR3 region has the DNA TGTGCCAGCACCCCCGGGGGGGCCAGCCAAGAGACCCAGTACTTC. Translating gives CASTPGGASQETQYF. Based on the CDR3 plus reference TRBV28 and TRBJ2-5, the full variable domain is DVKVTQSSRYLVKRTGEKVFLECVQDMDHENMFWYRQDPGLGLRLIYFSYDVKMKEKGDIPEGYSVSREKKERFSLILESASTNQTSMYLCASTPGGASQETQYFGPGTRLLVL.

The CDR3 sequence is CSALRTGTNYEQYF. The CDR3 DNA follows: TGCAGTGCTCTCAGAACCGGGACTAACTACGAGCAGTACTTC. V and J are TRBV20-1 and TRBJ2-7, with 7 bases that match TRBD2. V trimming: 5 bases; J trimming: 3 bases; junction bases outside the gene matches: 10. Germline V CDR1 and CDR2: DFQATT, SNEGSKA (reference sequence). CDR3 size: 14 residues.

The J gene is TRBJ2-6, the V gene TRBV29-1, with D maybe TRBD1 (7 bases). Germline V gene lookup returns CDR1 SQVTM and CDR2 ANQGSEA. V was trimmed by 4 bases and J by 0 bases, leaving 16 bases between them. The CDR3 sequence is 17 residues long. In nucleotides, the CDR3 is TGCAGCGTTGCGCGGGACAGCCTAGTCTCTGGGGCCAACGTCCTGACTTTC. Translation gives CSVARDSLVSGANVLTF.

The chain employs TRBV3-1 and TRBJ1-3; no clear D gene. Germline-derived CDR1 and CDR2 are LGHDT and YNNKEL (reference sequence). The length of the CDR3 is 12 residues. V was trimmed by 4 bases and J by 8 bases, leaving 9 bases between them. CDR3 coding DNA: TGTGCCAGCAGCCTCCTGACTGACACCATATATTTT. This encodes CASSLLTDTIYF.

CDR3 in amino acids: CASSLLAGVTDTQYF. For the CDR3, the DNA is TGTGCCAGCAGCCTTCTAGCGGGAGTGACAGATACGCAGTATTTT. The V call is TRBV3-1, the J call TRBJ2-3; 10 nucleotides line up with TRBD2. In germline, CDR1 is LGHDT, CDR2 YNNKEL (reference sequence). The CDR3 runs to 15 residues. Losses at the gene ends were 4 bases for V and 3 bases for J; bases not matched to a gene: 4.

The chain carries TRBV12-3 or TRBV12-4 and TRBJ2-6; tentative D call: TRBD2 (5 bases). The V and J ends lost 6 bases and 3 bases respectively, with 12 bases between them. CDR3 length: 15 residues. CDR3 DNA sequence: TGTGCCAGCAGCCCCGAGGGATATGGGGCCAACGTCCTGACTTTC. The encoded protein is CASSPEGYGANVLTF.

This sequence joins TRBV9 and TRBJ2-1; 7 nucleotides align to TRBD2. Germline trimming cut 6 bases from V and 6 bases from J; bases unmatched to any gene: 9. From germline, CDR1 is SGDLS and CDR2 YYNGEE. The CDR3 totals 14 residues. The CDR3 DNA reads TGTGCCAGCACGGGGGGTGGGTACACCAATGAGCAGTTCTTC. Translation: CASTGGGYTNEQFF.

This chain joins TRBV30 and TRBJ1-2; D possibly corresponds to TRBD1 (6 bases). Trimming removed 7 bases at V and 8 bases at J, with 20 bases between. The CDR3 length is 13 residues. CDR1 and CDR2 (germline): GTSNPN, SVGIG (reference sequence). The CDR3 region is CASSVWGLLGYTF. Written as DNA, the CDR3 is TGTGCCTCGTCTGTCTGGGGGCTGCTGGGCTACACCTTC.

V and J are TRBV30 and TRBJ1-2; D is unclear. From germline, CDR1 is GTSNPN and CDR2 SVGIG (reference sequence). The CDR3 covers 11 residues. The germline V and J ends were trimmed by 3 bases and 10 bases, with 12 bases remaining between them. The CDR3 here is CAWSQDVSYTF. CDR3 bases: TGTGCCTGGAGCCAAGACGTATCCTACACCTTC.

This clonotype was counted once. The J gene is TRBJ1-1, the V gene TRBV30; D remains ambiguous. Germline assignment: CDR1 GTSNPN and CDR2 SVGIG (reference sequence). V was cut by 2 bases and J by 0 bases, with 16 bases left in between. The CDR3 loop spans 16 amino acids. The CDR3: CAWSRGRVTMNTEAFF. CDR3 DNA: TGTGCCTGGAGTCGAGGCCGGGTTACCATGAACACTGAAGCTTTCTTT.

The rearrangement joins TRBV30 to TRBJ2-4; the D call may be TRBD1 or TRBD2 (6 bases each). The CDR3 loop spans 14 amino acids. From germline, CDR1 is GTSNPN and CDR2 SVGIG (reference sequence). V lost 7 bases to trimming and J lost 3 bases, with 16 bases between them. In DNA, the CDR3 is TGTGCCTCCTCGAAACAGGGAGGCAAAAACATTCAGTACTTC. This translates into CASSKQGGKNIQYF.

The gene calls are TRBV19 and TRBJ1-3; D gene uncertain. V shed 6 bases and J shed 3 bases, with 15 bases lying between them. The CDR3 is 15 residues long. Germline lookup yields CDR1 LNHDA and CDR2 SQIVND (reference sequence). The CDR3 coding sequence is TGTGCCAGTAGCCTCCTTTGGGGAGATGGAAACACCATATATTTT. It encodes CASSLLWGDGNTIYF.

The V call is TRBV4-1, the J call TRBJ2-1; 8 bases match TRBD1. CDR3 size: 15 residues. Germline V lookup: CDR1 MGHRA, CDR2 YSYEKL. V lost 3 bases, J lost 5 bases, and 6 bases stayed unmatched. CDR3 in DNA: TGCGCCAGCAGCCAGACAGGGGCTATGGACAATGAGCAGTTCTTC. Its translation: CASSQTGAMDNEQFF.

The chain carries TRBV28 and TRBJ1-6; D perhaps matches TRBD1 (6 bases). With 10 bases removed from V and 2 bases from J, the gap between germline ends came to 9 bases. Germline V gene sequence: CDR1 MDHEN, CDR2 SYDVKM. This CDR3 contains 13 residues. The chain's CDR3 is CATQGTYNSPLHF. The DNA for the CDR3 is TGTGCCACCCAGGGGACCTATAATTCACCCCTCCACTTT.

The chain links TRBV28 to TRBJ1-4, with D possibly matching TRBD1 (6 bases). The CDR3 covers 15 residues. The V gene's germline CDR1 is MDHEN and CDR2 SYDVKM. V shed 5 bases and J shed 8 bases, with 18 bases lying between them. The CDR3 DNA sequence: TGTGCCAGCAGTCGTCCGGGGGGCGTAGGGGAAAAACTGTTTTTT. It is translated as CASSRPGGVGEKLFF.

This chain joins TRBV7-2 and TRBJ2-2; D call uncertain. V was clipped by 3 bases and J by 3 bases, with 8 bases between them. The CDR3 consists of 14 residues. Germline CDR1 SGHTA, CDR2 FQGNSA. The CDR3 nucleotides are TGTGCCAGCAGCTTTGGCGGTCACACCGGGGAGCTGTTTTTT. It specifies CASSFGGHTGELFF. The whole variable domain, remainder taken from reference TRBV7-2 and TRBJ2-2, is GAGVSQSPSNKVTEKGKDVELRCDPISGHTALYWYRQSLGQGLEFLIYFQGNSAPDKSGLPSDRFSAERTGGSVSTLTIQRTQQEDSAVYLCASSFGGHTGELFFGEGSRLTVL.

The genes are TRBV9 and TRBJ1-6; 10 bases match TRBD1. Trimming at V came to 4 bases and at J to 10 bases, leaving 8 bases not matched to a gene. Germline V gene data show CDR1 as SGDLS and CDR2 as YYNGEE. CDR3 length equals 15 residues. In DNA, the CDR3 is TGTGCCAGCAGCTTGGGGACAGGGGTTCGATCACCCCTCCACTTT. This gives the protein CASSLGTGVRSPLHF.

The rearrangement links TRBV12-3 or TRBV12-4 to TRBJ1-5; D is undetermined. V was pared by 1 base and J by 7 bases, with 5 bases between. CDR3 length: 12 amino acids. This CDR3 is CASSLEGQPQHF. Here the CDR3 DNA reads TGTGCCAGCAGTTTAGAAGGACAGCCCCAGCATTTT.

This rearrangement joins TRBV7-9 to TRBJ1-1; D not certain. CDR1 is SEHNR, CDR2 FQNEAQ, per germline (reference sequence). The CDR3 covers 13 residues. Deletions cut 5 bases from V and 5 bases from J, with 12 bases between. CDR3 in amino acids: CASSQTVGTEAFF. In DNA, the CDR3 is TGTGCCAGCAGCCAGACGGTAGGGACTGAAGCTTTCTTT.

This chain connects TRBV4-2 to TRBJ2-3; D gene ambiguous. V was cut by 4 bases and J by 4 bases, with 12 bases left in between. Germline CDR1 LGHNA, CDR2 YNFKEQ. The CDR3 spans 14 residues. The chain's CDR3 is CASSRRTVPDTQYF. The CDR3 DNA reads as TGTGCCAGCAGCCGACGGACCGTGCCAGATACGCAGTATTTT.

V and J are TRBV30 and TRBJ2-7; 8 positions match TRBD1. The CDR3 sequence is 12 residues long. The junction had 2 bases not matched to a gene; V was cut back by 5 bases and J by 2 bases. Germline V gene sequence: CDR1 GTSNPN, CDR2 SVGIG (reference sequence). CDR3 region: CAWDRGPYEQYF. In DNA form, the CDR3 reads TGTGCCTGGGACAGGGGTCCCTACGAGCAGTACTTC.

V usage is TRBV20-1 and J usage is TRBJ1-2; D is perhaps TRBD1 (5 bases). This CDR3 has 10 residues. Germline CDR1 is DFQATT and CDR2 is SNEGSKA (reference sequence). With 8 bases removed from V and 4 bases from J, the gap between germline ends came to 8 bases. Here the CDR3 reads CSTDSYGYTF. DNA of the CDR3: TGCAGTACCGACAGCTATGGCTACACCTTC.

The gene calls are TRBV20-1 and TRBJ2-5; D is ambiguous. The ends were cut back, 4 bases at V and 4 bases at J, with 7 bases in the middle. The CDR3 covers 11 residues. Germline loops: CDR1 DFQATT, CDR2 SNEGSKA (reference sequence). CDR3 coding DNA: TGCAGTGCTACCCCGGGAGAGACCCAGTACTTC. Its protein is CSATPGETQYF.

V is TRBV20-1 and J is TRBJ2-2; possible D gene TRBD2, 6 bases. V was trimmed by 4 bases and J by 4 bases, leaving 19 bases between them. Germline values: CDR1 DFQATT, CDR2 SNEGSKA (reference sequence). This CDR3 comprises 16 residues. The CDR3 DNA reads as TGCAGTGCTAAAGACCCTCGGGGGACCTCCACCGGGGAGCTGTTTTTT. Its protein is CSAKDPRGTSTGELFF.

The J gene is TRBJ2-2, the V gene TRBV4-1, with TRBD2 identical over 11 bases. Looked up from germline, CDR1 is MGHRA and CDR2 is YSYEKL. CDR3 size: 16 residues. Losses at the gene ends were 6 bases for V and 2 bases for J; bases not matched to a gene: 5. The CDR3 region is CASRRGLAVNTGELFF. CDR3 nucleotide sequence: TGCGCCAGCAGAAGGGGACTAGCGGTTAACACCGGGGAGCTGTTTTTT.

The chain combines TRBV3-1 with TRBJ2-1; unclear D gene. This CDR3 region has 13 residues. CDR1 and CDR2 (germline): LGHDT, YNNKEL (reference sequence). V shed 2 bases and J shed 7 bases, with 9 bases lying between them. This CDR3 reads CASSQLRSNEQFF. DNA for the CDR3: TGTGCCAGCAGCCAACTGCGGAGTAATGAGCAGTTCTTC.

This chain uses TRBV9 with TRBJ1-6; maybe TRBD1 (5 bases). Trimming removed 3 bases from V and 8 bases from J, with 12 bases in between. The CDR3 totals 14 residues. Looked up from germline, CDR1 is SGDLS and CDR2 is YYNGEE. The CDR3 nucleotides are TGTGCCAGCAGCGCTGGGACGACCCATTCACCCCTCCACTTT. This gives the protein CASSAGTTHSPLHF.

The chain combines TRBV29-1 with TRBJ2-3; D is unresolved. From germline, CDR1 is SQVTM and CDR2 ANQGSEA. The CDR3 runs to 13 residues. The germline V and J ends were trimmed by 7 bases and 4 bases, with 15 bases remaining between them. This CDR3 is CSGGYFAADTQYF. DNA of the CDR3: TGCAGCGGGGGTTATTTCGCGGCAGATACGCAGTATTTT.

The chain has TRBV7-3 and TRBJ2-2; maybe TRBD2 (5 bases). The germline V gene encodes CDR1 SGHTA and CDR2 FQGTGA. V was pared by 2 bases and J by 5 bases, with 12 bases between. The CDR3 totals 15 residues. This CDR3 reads CASSLARERTGELFF. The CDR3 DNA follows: TGTGCCAGCAGCTTAGCGAGGGAAAGAACCGGGGAGCTGTTTTTT. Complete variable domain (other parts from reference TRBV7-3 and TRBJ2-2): GAGVSQTPSNKVTEKGKYVELRCDPISGHTALYWYRQSLGQGPEFLIYFQGTGAADDSGLPNDRFFAVRPEGSVSTLKIQRTERGDSAVYLCASSLARERTGELFFGEGSRLTVL.